This T cell receptor (beta chain) was identified in a study of regulatory T cells in long-lasting Graves disease. Study as a whole: Over 5 years on antithyroid drugs plus positive TSH receptor antibodies marked Graves' disease as persistent. Whole-study findings and limits: When disease was persistent, TRBV28, TRBJ1-2 and TRBJ2-5 were the favored segments.

Construction of TCR beta libraries relied on iRepertoire HTBI primers and on Arm-PCR targeting CDR3 regions. From the multiplex PCR reads, TCRdb called clonotypes with MiXCR, one entry per CDR3 protein. The table records roughly 490,000 distinct CDR3 sequences, under 25% of them present only once. Trimming took 2 bases from V and 0 from J, leaving 7 bases between them. This CDR3 comprises 14 residues. Regarding time point: persistent/refractory GD, antithyroid drugs over 5 years with positive TRAb. Researchers made the TCR library from RNA that was extracted from PBMCs. Graves' disease diagnosis relied on American Thyroid Association guidelines. Of note for this clonotype: Its antigen is as yet unknown.

This chain uses TRBV12-3 or TRBV12-4 with TRBJ1-1; D not certain. The sample here was peripheral blood mononuclear cells (PBMCs), taken when the disease was refractory, from a patient treated with antithyroid drugs. The receptor was isolated from a female donor with Graves disease. In DNA, the CDR3 is TGTGCCAGCAGTTTAATAGAAGTGAACACTGAAGCTTTCTTT. Its translation is CASSLIEVNTEAFF.